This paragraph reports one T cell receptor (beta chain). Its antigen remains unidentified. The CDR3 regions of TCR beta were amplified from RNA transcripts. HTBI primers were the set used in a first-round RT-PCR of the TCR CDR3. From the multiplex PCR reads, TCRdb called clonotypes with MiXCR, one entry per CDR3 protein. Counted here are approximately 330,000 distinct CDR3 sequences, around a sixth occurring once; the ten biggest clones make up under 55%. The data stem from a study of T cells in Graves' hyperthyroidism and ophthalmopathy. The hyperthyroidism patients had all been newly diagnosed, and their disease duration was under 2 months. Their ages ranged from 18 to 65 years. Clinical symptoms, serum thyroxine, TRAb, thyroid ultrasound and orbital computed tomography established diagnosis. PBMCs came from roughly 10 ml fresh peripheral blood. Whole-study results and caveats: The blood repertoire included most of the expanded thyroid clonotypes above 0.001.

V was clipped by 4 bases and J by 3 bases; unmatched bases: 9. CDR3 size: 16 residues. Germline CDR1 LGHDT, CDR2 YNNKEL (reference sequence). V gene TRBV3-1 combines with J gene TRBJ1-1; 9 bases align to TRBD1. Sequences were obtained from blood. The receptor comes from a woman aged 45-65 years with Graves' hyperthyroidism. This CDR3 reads CASSLGTGNMYTEAFF. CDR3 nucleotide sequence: TGTGCCAGCAGCCTTGGGACAGGGAACATGTACACTGAAGCTTTCTTT.